This T cell receptor (beta chain) was recorded in a study of cytomegalovirus exposure and HLA in healthy donors. Study observations and caveats: The classifier reportedly diagnosed cytomegalovirus status with high specificity and sensitivity. A later analysis reported that several of the most significant clusters appeared to be linked to common viral pathogens, among them Epstein-Barr virus. Later analysis demonstrated an association between a missense DCLRE1C variant and TCR beta V- and J-gene trimming. Specific recognition of CMV antigens was confirmed in vitro for three chains (all CMV-associated).

Details on this clone: Its antigen remains unidentified.

It was with 60 Vbeta and 13 Jbeta primers that the PCR ran. Some clones are missing from TCRdb's copy, which holds only in-frame ones; the method was immunoSEQ multiplex PCR. This table has about 200,000 clones, 65% to 80% appearing once. Sequenced sample: PBMCs. The sequence derives from a woman between 40 and 50 years old in good health and CMV-seronegative.

CDR3 residues: CASSYRRTAYVEKLFF. The CDR3 DNA reads as TGTGCCAGCAGTTACCGCCGGACAGCCTACGTCGAAAAACTGTTTTTT. The chain uses TRBV6-5 and TRBJ1-4; TRBD1 might be the D (6 bases). This CDR3 is built from 16 residues. CDR1 MNHEY and CDR2 SVGAGI come from the germline V gene. With 2 bases removed from V and 8 bases from J, the gap between germline ends came to 18 bases.